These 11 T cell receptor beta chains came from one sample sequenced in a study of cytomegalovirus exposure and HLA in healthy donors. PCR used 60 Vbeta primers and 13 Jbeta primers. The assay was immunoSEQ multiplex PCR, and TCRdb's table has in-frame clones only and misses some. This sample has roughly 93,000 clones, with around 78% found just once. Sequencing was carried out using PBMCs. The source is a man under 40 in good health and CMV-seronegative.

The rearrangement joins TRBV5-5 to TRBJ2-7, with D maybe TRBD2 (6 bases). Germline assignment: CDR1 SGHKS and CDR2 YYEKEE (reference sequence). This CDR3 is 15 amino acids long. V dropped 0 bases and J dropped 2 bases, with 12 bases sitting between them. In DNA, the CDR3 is TGTGCCAGCAGCTTGGTTTCGCCGGGAGCCTACGAGCAGTACGTC. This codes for CASSLVSPGAYEQYV.

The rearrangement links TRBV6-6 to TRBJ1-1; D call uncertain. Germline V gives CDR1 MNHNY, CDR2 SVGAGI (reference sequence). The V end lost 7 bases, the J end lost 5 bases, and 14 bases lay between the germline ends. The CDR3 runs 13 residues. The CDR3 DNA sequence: TGTGCCAGCACTCCTGACCCCAGGACTGAAGCTTTCTTT. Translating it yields CASTPDPRTEAFF.

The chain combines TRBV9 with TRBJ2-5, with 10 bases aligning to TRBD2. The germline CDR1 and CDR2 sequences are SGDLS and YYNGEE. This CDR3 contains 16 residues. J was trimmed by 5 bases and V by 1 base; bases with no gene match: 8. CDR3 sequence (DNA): TGTGCCAGCAGCGTAACTAGCGGGAATTACTATGAGACCCAGTACTTC. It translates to CASSVTSGNYYETQYF.

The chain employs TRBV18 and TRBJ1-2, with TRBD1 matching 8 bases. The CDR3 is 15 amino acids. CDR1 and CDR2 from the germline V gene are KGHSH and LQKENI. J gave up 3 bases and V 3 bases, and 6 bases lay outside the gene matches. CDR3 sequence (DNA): TGTGCCAGCTCACCTACCGGGACAGGACACTATGGCTACACCTTC. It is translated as CASSPTGTGHYGYTF.

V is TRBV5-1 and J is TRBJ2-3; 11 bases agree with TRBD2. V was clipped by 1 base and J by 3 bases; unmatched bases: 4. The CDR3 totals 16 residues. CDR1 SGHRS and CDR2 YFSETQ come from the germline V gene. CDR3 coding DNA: TGCGCCAGCAGCTTGAGACTAGCGGGAACGACAGATACGCAGTATTTT. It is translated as CASSLRLAGTTDTQYF.

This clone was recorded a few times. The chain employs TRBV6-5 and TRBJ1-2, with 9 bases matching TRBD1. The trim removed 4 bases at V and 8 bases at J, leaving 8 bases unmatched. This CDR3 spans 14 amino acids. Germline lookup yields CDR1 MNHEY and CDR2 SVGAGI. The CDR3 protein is CASSSRTGEYGYTF. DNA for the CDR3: TGTGCCAGCAGTTCACGGACAGGGGAGTACGGCTACACCTTC.

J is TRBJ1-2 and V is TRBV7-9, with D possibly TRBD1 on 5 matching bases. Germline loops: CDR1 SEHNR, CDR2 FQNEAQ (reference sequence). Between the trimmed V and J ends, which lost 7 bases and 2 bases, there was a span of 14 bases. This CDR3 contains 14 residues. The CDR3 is CASTMSGGNYGYTF. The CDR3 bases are TGTGCCAGCACTATGAGTGGGGGGAACTATGGCTACACCTTC.

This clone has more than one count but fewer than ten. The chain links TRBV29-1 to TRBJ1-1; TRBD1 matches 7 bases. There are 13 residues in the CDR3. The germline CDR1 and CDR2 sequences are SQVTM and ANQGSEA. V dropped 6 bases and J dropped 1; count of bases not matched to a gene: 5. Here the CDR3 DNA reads TGCAGCGTCTCCCGGACAGGGAACACTGAAGCTTTCTTT. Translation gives CSVSRTGNTEAFF.

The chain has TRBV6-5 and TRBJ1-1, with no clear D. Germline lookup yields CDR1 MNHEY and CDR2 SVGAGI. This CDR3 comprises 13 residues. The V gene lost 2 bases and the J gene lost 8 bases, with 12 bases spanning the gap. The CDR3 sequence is CASSYEGGREAFF. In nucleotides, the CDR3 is TGTGCCAGCAGTTACGAGGGTGGCAGAGAAGCTTTCTTT.

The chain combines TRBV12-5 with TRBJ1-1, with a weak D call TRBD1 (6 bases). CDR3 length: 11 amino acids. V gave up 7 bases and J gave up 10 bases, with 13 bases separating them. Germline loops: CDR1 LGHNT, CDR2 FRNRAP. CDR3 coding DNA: TGTGCTAGTGCCAGCGGGGGCCCAGCTTTCTTT. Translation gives CASASGGPAFF.

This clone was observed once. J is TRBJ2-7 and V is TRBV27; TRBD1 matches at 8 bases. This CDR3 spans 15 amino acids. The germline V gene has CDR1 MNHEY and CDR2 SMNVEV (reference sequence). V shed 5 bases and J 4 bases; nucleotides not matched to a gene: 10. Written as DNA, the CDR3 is TGTGCCAGCAGTCGCGGACAGGGCATGACATACGAGCAGTACGTC. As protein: CASSRGQGMTYEQYV.